This T cell receptor beta chain was documented in a study of blood T cell repertoires in COVID-19. About the research overall: Donors in the United States, Italy and Spain gave samples during acute or convalescent COVID-19. Sample material is recorded as cDNA or gDNA derived from T cells, B-cell-depleted T cells, or PBMCs.

Original data processing: The assay estimated nucleated cells by amplifying reference gene primers. Data came from immunoSEQ multiplex PCR; TCRdb stores just in-frame clones and leaves some out. That table supplies the V and J calls and clone size; D and trimming were determined from the DNA. The profile covers about 230,000 clones, with over 65% appearing a single time and 2.6% taken by the ten largest. Germline V CDR1 and CDR2: LGHNA, YSLEER. The CDR3 covers 17 residues. V lost 0 bases and J lost 5; bases outside the gene matches: 9. This sequence joins TRBV4-3 and TRBJ2-5; 10 bases are shared with TRBD2. This clonotype was obtained from a woman in her 70s with active or convalescent COVID-19. The sequencing sample was made of peripheral blood. CDR3 DNA sequence: TGCGCCAGCAGCCAAGATCTGCTAGCGGGGGCCAGGGAGACCCAGTACTTC. This encodes CASSQDLLAGARETQYF.